This TCR beta chain derives from a study of blood T cell repertoires in COVID-19. Repertoires were generated with immunoSEQ multiplex PCR, while TCRdb's copy carries only in-frame clones and drops some. The sample contains a few hundred thousand clones, approximately 88% of which appear only once. The sequenced sample was peripheral blood. This receptor was identified in a man in his late teens or twenties who had recovered from COVID-19.

The chain's CDR3 is CASSYPQGTETQYF. The CDR3 DNA reads as TGTGCCAGCAGTTACCCCCAGGGTACAGAGACCCAGTACTTC. This chain joins TRBV6-2 or TRBV6-3 and TRBJ2-5; a possible D gene is TRBD1 (5 bases). Trimming removed 2 bases from V and 4 bases from J, with 11 bases in between. The CDR3 spans 14 residues. Germline values: CDR1 MNHEY, CDR2 SVGEGT.